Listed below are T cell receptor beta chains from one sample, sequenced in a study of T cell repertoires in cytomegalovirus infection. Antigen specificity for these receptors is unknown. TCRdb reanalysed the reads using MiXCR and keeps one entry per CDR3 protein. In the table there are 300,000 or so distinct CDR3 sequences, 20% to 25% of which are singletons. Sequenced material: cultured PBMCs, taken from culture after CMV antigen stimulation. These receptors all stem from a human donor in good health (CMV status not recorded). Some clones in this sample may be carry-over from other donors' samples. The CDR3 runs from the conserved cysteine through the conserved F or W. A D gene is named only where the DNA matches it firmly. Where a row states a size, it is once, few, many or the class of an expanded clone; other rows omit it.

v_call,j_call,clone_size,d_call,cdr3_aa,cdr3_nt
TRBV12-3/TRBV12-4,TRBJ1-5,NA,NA,CASSFGGYSNQPQHF,TGTGCCAGCAGTTTCGGAGGTTATAGCAATCAGCCCCAGCATTTT
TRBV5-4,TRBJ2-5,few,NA,CASSLQGSETQYF,TGTGCCAGCAGCTTGCAGGGTTCAGAGACCCAGTACTTC
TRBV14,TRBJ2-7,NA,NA,CASSQDTSYEQYF,TGTGCCAGCAGCCAAGATACCAGCTACGAGCAGTACTTC
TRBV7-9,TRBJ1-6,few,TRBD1,CASSFLRTGQNSPLHF,TGTGCCAGCAGCTTCCTAAGGACAGGGCAGAATTCACCCCTCCACTTT
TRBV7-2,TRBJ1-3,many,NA,CASSLKPANSGNTIYF,TGTGCCAGCAGCTTAAAGCCAGCCAACTCTGGAAACACCATATATTTT
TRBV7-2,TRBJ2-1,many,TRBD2,CASSYVPGLQLVEQFF,TGTGCCAGCAGCTATGTTCCGGGACTACAATTAGTGGAGCAGTTCTTC
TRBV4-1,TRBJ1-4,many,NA,CASSHPRGGDATNEKLFF,TGCGCCAGCAGCCACCCACGGGGGGGAGATGCAACTAATGAAAAACTGTTTTTT
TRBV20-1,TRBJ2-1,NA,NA,CSAARYRGYNEQFF,TGCAGTGCCGCGAGATACCGGGGATACAATGAGCAGTTCTTC
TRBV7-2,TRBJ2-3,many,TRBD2,CASSLRLAGATDTQYF,TGTGCCAGCAGCCTCCGACTAGCGGGAGCCACAGATACGCAGTATTTT
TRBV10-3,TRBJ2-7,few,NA,CAISESASISYEQYF,TGTGCCATCAGTGAGTCGGCTAGTATCTCCTACGAGCAGTACTTC
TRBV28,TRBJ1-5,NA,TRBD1,CASSPQPGQGLNQPQHF,TGTGCCAGCAGCCCCCAACCAGGACAGGGACTAAATCAGCCCCAGCATTTT
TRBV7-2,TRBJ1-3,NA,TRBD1,CASSLLGTGGSTIYF,TGTGCCAGCAGCTTATTAGGGACAGGGGGCTCAACCATATATTTT
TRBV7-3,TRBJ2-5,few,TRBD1,CASSWDREETQYF,TGTGCCAGCAGCTGGGACAGGGAAGAGACCCAGTACTTC
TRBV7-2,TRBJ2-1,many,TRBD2,CASSLAGLAVNEQFF,TGTGCCAGCAGCTTAGCGGGGCTAGCGGTAAATGAGCAGTTCTTC
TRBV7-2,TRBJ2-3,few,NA,CASSPRQIADTQYF,TGTGCCAGCAGCCCTAGACAGATCGCAGATACGCAGTATTTT
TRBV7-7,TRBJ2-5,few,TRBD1,CASSLKGAQETQYF,TGTGCCAGCAGCTTGAAGGGGGCCCAAGAGACCCAGTACTTC
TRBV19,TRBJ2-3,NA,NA,CASRSRSTDTQYF,TGTGCCAGTAGGAGCAGGAGCACAGATACGCAGTATTTT
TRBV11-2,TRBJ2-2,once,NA,CASLFRSAGGELFF,TGTGCCAGCCTCTTTCGGAGTGCGGGCGGGGAGCTGTTTTTT
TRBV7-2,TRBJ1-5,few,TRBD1,CASSLGTGGLAQHF,TGTGCCAGCAGCTTAGGCACAGGGGGCTTAGCCCAGCATTTT
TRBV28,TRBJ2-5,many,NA,CASSLQGVVETQYF,TGTGCCAGCAGTCTCCAGGGCGTGGTGGAGACCCAGTACTTC
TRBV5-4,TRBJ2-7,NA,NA,CASSLGAGLSYEQYF,TGTGCCAGCAGCTTGGGGGCGGGCCTTTCATACGAGCAGTACTTC
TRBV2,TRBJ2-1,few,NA,CASSADSINEQFF,TGTGCCAGCAGTGCTGACTCGATCAATGAGCAGTTCTTC
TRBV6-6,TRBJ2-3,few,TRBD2,CASNPLAGGADTQYF,TGTGCCAGCAACCCACTAGCGGGAGGAGCAGATACGCAGTATTTT
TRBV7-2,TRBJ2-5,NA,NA,CASSRKARSETQYF,TGTGCCAGCAGCCGCAAAGCCCGCTCAGAGACCCAGTACTTC
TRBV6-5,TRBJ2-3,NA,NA,CASSYTPYSDTQYF,TGTGCCAGCAGTTACACTCCGTATTCGGATACGCAGTATTTT
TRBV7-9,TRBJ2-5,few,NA,CASSSTRVSKETQYF,TGTGCCAGCAGCTCCACTCGGGTCTCCAAAGAGACCCAGTACTTC
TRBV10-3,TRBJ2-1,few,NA,CAISESGTGNEQFF,TGTGCCATCAGTGAGTCAGGTACAGGCAATGAGCAGTTCTTC
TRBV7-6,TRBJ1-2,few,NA,CASSLAPDFGGGYTF,TGTGCCAGCAGCTTAGCGCCCGACTTCGGTGGGGGCTACACCTTC
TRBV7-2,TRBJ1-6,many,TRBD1,CASSGEGTGVSPLHF,TGTGCCAGCAGCGGGGAAGGGACAGGAGTGTCACCCCTCCACTTT
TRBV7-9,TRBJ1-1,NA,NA,CASSLMEGVRVNTEAFF,TGTGCCAGCAGCTTAATGGAGGGGGTAAGGGTGAACACTGAAGCTTTCTTT
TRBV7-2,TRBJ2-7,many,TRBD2,CASSLGLAGAQEQYF,TGTGCCAGCAGCTTGGGACTAGCGGGAGCCCAAGAGCAGTACTTC
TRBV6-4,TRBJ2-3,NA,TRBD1,CASSDGQGADTQYF,TGTGCCAGCAGTGACGGACAGGGGGCAGATACGCAGTATTTT
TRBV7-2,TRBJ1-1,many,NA,CASSLKEGWVGKLFF,TGTGCCAGCAGCTTAAAGGAGGGGTGGGTCGGTAAACTCTTCTTT
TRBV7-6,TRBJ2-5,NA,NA,CASSLARITGGQYF,TGTGCCAGCAGCTTAGCGCGAATCACAGGCGGCCAGTACTTC
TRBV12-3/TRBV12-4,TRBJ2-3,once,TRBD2,CASSLEAGGSTQYF,TGTGCCAGCAGTTTAGAAGCGGGAGGGTCTACGCAGTATTTT
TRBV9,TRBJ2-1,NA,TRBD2,CASSALLAGRNEQFF,TGTGCCAGCAGCGCGTTACTAGCGGGACGGAATGAGCAGTTCTTC